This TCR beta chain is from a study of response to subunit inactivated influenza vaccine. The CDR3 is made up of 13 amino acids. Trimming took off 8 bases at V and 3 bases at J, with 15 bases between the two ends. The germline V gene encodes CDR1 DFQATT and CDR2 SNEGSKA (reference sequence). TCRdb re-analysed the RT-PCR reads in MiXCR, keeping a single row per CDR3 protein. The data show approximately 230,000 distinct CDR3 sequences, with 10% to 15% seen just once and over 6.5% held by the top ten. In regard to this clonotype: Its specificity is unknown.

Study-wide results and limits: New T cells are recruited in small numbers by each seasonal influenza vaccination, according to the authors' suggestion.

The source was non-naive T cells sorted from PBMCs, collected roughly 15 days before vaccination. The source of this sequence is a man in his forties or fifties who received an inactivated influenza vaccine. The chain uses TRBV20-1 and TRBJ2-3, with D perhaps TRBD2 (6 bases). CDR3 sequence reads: CSKRIRGTDTQYF. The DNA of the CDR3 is TGCAGTAAGCGGATCCGGGGGACAGATACGCAGTATTTT.